This TCR beta chain was recovered during a study of cytomegalovirus exposure and HLA in healthy donors. Overall study findings and caveats: When the data were analyzed later, several of the most significant clusters appeared to be linked to common viral pathogens. The authors later linked a missense DCLRE1C variant to TCR beta V- and J-gene trimming. It was taken for granted in presence/absence analyses that sequencing depth across donors was roughly uniform.

Germline CDR1 SGHTA, CDR2 FQGTGA. Trimming removed 4 bases from V and 8 bases from J, with 8 bases in between. This CDR3 region has 12 residues. Primers for the PCR totalled 60 Vbeta and 13 Jbeta. Measured with immunoSEQ multiplex PCR; TCRdb has only the in-frame clones, and not every one. This sample carries 100,000 to 150,000 clones, 73% of them seen once, and the ten largest clones take 4.1%. A note on this clone: As yet, its antigen is unknown.

The clonotype originates from a woman between 40 and 50 years old in good health and CMV-seronegative. V is TRBV7-3 and J is TRBJ2-2; D call uncertain. The specimen sequenced was PBMCs. DNA of the CDR3: TGTGCCAGCAGCTCCGACTTTGGGGAGCTGTTTTTT. Encoded protein: CASSSDFGELFF.